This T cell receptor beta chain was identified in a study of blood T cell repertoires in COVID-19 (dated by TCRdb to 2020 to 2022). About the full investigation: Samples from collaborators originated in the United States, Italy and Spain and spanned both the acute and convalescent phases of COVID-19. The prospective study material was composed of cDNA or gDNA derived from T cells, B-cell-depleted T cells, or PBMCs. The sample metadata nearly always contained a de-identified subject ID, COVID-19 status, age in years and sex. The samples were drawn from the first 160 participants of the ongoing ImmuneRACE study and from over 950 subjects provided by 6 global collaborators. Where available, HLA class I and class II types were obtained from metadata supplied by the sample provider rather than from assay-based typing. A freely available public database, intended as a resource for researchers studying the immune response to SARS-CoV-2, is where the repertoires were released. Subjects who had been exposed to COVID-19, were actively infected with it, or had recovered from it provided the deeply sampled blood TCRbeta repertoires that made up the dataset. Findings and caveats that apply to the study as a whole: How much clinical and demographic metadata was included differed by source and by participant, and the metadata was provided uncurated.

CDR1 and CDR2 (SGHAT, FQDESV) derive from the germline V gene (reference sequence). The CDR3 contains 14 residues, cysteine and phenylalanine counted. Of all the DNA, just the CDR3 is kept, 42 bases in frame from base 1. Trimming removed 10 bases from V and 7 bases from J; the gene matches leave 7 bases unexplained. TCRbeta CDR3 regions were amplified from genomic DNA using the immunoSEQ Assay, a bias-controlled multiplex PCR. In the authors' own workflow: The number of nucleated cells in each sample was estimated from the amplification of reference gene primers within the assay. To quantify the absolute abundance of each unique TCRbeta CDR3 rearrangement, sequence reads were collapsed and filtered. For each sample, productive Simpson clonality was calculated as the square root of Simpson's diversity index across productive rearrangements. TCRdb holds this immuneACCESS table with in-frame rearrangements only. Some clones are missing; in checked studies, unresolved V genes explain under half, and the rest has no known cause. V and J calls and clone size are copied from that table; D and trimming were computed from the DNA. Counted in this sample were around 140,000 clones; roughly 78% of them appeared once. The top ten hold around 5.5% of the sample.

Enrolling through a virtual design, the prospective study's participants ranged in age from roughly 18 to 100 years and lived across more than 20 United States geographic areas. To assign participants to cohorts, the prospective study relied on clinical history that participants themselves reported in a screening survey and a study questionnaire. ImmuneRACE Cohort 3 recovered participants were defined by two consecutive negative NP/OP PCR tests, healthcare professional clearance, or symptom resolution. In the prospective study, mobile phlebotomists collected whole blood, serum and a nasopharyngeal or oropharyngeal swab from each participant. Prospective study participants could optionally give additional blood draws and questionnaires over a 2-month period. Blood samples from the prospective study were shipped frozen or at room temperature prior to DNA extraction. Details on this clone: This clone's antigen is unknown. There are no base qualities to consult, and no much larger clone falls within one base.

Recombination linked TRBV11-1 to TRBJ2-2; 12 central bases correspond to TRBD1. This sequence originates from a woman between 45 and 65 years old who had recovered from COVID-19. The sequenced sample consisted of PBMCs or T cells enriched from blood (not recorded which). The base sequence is TGTGCCACCTCGGGACAGGGGGCGGTCGGGGAGCTGTTTTTT. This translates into CATSGQGAVGELFF.